A single sample gave rise to the 10 T cell receptor beta chains below, sequenced in a study of blood T cells in healthy people across ages. The second PCR ran about 6 to 12 cycles with a sample-barcoded 5' primer and J-beta primers. MiXCR, run by TCRdb on the 5' RACE reads, gives a single entry per CDR3 protein. The data show fewer than 900,000 distinct CDR3 sequences, 35% to 45% seen once. Sequenced input: blood. The receptor source for this set is a woman aged 60-75 years in good health.

The chain has TRBV29-1 and TRBJ2-1; maybe TRBD1 (6 bases). The CDR3 has 11 amino acids. Germline values: CDR1 SQVTM, CDR2 ANQGSEA. V shed 5 bases and J shed 10 bases, with 12 bases lying between them. The CDR3 here is CSVTGRQEQFF. As DNA, the CDR3 is TGCAGCGTTACAGGGCGCCAAGAGCAGTTCTTC.

Of note for this clonotype: One end of the junction fails to match germline, which may point to a read error. The rearrangement links TRBV7-2 to TRBJ2-1; TRBD2 is a possible D gene (6 bases). Germline CDR1 reads SGHTA; CDR2 reads FQGNSA. The CDR3 has 15 amino acids. CDR3 sequence: CASSSIAESYNKQFF. The CDR3 DNA reads TGTGCCAGCAGCTCGATAGCGGAGTCCTACAATAAGCAGTTCTTC. Using reference TRBV7-2 and TRBJ2-1 for the parts outside the CDR3, the full variable domain is GAGVSQSPSNKVTEKGKDVELRCDPISGHTALYWYRQSLGQGLEFLIYFQGNSAPDKSGLPSDRFSAERTGGSVSTLTIQRTQQEDSAVYLCASSSIAESYNKQFFGPGTRLTVL.

The sample holds a few counts of this clonotype. The chain links TRBV4-2 to TRBJ2-1, with 10 bases fitting TRBD1. V lost 7 bases and J lost 8; bases outside the gene matches: 8. CDR3 length equals 14 residues. Germline V gene data show CDR1 as LGHNA and CDR2 as YNFKEQ. The CDR3 nucleotides are TGTGCCAGCACCCGAGGACAGGGGGTGGATGAGCAGTTCTTC. The encoded protein is CASTRGQGVDEQFF.

This chain connects TRBV7-2 to TRBJ2-3; 11 bases align to TRBD2. The ends lost 6 bases at V and 0 bases at J; junction bases unmatched: 8. This CDR3 region has 17 residues. Germline CDR1 SGHTA, CDR2 FQGNSA. CDR3 DNA: TGTGCCAGCAGTTACCAGACTAGCGGGACTAGCACAGATACGCAGTATTTT. Amino acid sequence: CASSYQTSGTSTDTQYF.

With respect to this clonotype: A much larger clone is a single base away; this may be a read error. This sequence joins TRBV7-2 and TRBJ2-3; 12 positions match TRBD2. The CDR3 loop spans 15 amino acids. Germline V gene lookup returns CDR1 SGHTA and CDR2 FQGNSA. CDR3 nucleotide sequence: TGTGCCAACAGCCGACTAGCGGGGGTCACAGATACGCAGTATTTT. This sequence encodes CANSRLAGVTDTQYF.

This chain uses TRBV6-2 or TRBV6-3 with TRBJ1-4; TRBD1 is a possible D gene (6 bases). With 6 bases removed from V and 4 bases from J, the gap between germline ends came to 18 bases. The CDR3 consists of 16 residues. Per the germline V gene, CDR1 is MNHEY and CDR2 is SVGEGT. As DNA, the CDR3 is TGTGCCAGCAGCCGGCCTCCCGGGACATTTAATGAAAAACTGTTTTTT. Its protein is CASSRPPGTFNEKLFF.

The chain joins TRBV29-1 to TRBJ2-1; 13 bases fit TRBD2. CDR1 and CDR2 from the germline V gene are SQVTM and ANQGSEA. The CDR3 consists of 13 residues. V shed 6 bases, J shed 9 bases, and the junction held 5 bases outside the gene matches. The CDR3 DNA reads TGCAGCGTACTAGCGGGGGGGCCGGGTGAGCAGTTCTTC. It specifies CSVLAGGPGEQFF.

The J gene is TRBJ2-3, the V gene TRBV6-2 or TRBV6-3; D might be TRBD1 (6 bases). This CDR3 region has 12 residues. Per germline, CDR1 MNHEY and CDR2 SVGEGT. With 4 bases removed from V and 5 bases from J, the gap between germline ends came to 7 bases. The chain's CDR3 is CASSWTEDTQYF. The CDR3 region has the DNA TGTGCCAGCAGTTGGACAGAAGATACGCAGTATTTT.

This chain links TRBV5-1 with TRBJ2-1; D possibly matches TRBD1 or TRBD2 (6 bases each). The CDR3 length is 15 residues. Germline values: CDR1 SGHRS, CDR2 YFSETQ. Between the trimmed V and J ends, which lost 4 bases and 9 bases, there was a span of 20 bases. The CDR3 sequence: CASSDGGWRLGEQFF. The CDR3 DNA sequence: TGCGCCAGCAGCGACGGGGGCTGGAGGTTAGGTGAGCAGTTCTTC.

The chain has TRBV25-1 and TRBJ1-1; D gene unclear. The CDR3 is made up of 15 amino acids. V was clipped by 3 bases and J by 0 bases, with 11 bases between them. Germline V gives CDR1 MGHDK, CDR2 SYGVNS. The CDR3: CASSEGHRMNTEAFF. CDR3 DNA sequence: TGTGCCAGCAGTGAGGGTCATAGGATGAACACTGAAGCTTTCTTT.